This is a list of T cell receptor beta chains from one sample in a study of T cells after yellow fever vaccination. TCRdb recomputed calls from the 5' RACE reads with MiXCR, one row per CDR3 protein. The data contain a few hundred thousand distinct CDR3 sequences, about 17% of them singletons. The sequencing here drew on PBMCs, taken about 5 days after the first yellow fever vaccination. These receptors were obtained from a young man who received the YFV17D yellow fever vaccine. The CDR3 runs from the conserved cysteine through the conserved F or W. D genes are given only for firm matches. A row's size may be missing; if present it is once, few, many or a size class.

CDR3,DNA,D,J,V,size
CASSYSRVGNQPQHF,TGTGCCAGCAGTTACTCGCGGGTGGGCAATCAGCCCCAGCATTTT,NA,TRBJ1-5,TRBV6-5,few
CASSPPPSGETQYF,TGTGCCAGCTCACCACCCCCCAGCGGAGAGACCCAGTACTTC,NA,TRBJ2-5,TRBV18,few
CASSEWTDPDTEAFF,TGTGCCAGCAGCGAATGGACGGACCCTGACACTGAAGCTTTCTTT,NA,TRBJ1-1,TRBV9,NA
CASSSMAGGPDTQYF,TGCGCCAGCAGCAGTATGGCGGGGGGGCCAGATACGCAGTATTTT,TRBD2,TRBJ2-3,TRBV5-1,NA
CASSEQAPQYF,TGTGCCAGCAGTGAACAGGCGCCCCAGTACTTC,NA,TRBJ2-5,TRBV2,NA
CASSQDMGFEQFF,TGCGCCAGCAGCCAAGATATGGGGTTTGAGCAGTTCTTC,NA,TRBJ2-1,TRBV4-1,NA
CASSFGVRGVTEAFF,TGCGCCAGCAGCTTTGGGGTACGCGGTGTCACTGAAGCTTTCTTT,NA,TRBJ1-1,TRBV5-1,few
CASSFRPNVYMNTEAFF,TGTGCCAGCAGTTTCCGACCTAACGTATACATGAACACTGAAGCTTTCTTT,NA,TRBJ1-1,TRBV27,few
CASSLRAVLTNEKLFF,TGTGCCAGCAGCCTCAGAGCCGTCCTGACTAATGAAAAACTGTTTTTT,NA,TRBJ1-4,TRBV7-2,few
CASSLDWRWGAKNIQYF,TGTGCCAGCAGCTTAGACTGGAGATGGGGGGCCAAAAACATTCAGTACTTC,NA,TRBJ2-4,TRBV11-2,NA
CASSYILGLAGYRNEQFF,TGTGCCAGCAGTTATATTTTGGGACTAGCGGGGTATCGCAATGAGCAGTTCTTC,TRBD2,TRBJ2-1,TRBV6-2/TRBV6-3,NA
CASSPWDRGASPLHF,TGTGCCAGCTCACCCTGGGACAGGGGCGCTTCACCCCTCCACTTT,TRBD1,TRBJ1-6,TRBV18,NA
CASSSWTDTNYGYTF,TGTGCCAGCAGCTCCTGGACAGACACTAACTATGGCTACACCTTC,NA,TRBJ1-2,TRBV7-8,few
CASSEGIWQPQHF,TGTGCCAGCAGTGAGGGGATTTGGCAGCCCCAGCATTTT,NA,TRBJ1-5,TRBV6-1,NA
CASSPRGEGQSTEAFF,TGCGCCAGCAGCCCGCGGGGCGAGGGGCAGAGCACTGAAGCTTTCTTT,NA,TRBJ1-1,TRBV4-1,few
CASSEQGDTEAFF,TGTGCCAGCAGCGAACAGGGGGACACTGAAGCTTTCTTT,TRBD1,TRBJ1-1,TRBV6-1,many
CASSLWDRRDEKLFF,TGTGCCAGCAGCTTGTGGGACAGGCGGGATGAAAAACTGTTTTTT,TRBD1,TRBJ1-4,TRBV7-2,NA
CASSGQGRTGELFF,TGTGCCAGCAGCGGACAGGGGCGAACCGGGGAGCTGTTTTTT,TRBD1,TRBJ2-2,TRBV5-4,NA
CASSQGVRFSEQFF,TGCGCCAGCAGCCAAGGGGTGAGATTCTCCGAGCAGTTCTTC,NA,TRBJ2-1,TRBV4-3,few
CSVSGGASYNEQFF,TGCAGCGTTAGCGGGGGGGCCTCCTACAATGAGCAGTTCTTC,TRBD2,TRBJ2-1,TRBV29-1,few
CASSYSGTSGAKNYEQYF,TGTGCCAGCAGCTATTCCGGGACTAGCGGGGCCAAGAACTACGAGCAGTACTTC,TRBD2,TRBJ2-7,TRBV7-8,many
CASRARDRAGETQYF,TGTGCCAGCAGAGCCCGGGACAGGGCCGGGGAGACCCAGTACTTC,TRBD1,TRBJ2-5,TRBV12-3/TRBV12-4,few
CASSLYPEANSPLHF,TGTGCCAGCAGTTTATACCCTGAGGCTAATTCACCCCTCCACTTT,NA,TRBJ1-6,TRBV27,few
CASSSSRGANTGELFF,TGTGCCAGCAGCTCGTCTCGGGGTGCGAACACCGGGGAGCTGTTTTTT,NA,TRBJ2-2,TRBV5-4,once
CASSLPLGQRYEQYF,TGTGCCAGCAGCCTCCCCCTGGGACAGAGGTACGAGCAGTACTTC,TRBD1,TRBJ2-7,TRBV6-2/TRBV6-3,NA
CASSQVVTTGANVLTF,TGCGCCAGCAGCCAAGTCGTGACAACTGGGGCCAACGTCCTGACTTTC,NA,TRBJ2-6,TRBV4-3,NA
CASSLGLGGGYGYTF,TGTGCCAGCAGCTTGGGGCTTGGGGGCGGTTATGGCTACACCTTC,NA,TRBJ1-2,TRBV5-6,few
CASSPPEGTDTQYF,TGTGCCAGCAGCCCTCCAGAAGGCACAGATACGCAGTATTTT,NA,TRBJ2-3,TRBV7-9,few
CASSLAPGSMDEQYF,TGTGCCAGCAGCTTAGCTCCAGGATCCATGGACGAGCAGTACTTC,NA,TRBJ2-7,TRBV7-2,few
CASTVGTLDNYGYTF,TGTGCCAGCACCGTAGGGACACTGGATAACTATGGCTACACCTTC,NA,TRBJ1-2,TRBV9,NA
CASSFLGGTGELFF,TGTGCCAGCAGTTTCCTGGGGGGGACCGGGGAGCTGTTTTTT,TRBD2,TRBJ2-2,TRBV12-3/TRBV12-4,few
CASSQIGGIYEQYF,TGCGCCAGCAGCCAAATTGGGGGTATCTACGAGCAGTACTTC,NA,TRBJ2-7,TRBV4-1,NA
CASSLEGQVFEQYF,TGCGCCAGCAGCTTGGAGGGACAGGTTTTCGAGCAGTACTTC,TRBD1,TRBJ2-7,TRBV5-1,NA
CASSRGRGTIPGELFF,TGCGCCAGCAGCCGGGGCAGGGGTACGATCCCCGGGGAGCTGTTTTTT,NA,TRBJ2-2,TRBV5-1,few
CASVRGNTNEKLFF,TGTGCCAGCGTACGAGGGAATACTAATGAAAAACTGTTTTTT,NA,TRBJ1-4,TRBV18,few
CASSLASGGGQDTQYF,TGTGCCAGCAGCTTGGCTAGCGGGGGGGGTCAAGATACGCAGTATTTT,TRBD2,TRBJ2-3,TRBV5-4,NA
CSAHSQAGNTIYF,TGCAGTGCCCACTCGCAGGCGGGAAACACCATATATTTT,NA,TRBJ1-3,TRBV20-1,NA